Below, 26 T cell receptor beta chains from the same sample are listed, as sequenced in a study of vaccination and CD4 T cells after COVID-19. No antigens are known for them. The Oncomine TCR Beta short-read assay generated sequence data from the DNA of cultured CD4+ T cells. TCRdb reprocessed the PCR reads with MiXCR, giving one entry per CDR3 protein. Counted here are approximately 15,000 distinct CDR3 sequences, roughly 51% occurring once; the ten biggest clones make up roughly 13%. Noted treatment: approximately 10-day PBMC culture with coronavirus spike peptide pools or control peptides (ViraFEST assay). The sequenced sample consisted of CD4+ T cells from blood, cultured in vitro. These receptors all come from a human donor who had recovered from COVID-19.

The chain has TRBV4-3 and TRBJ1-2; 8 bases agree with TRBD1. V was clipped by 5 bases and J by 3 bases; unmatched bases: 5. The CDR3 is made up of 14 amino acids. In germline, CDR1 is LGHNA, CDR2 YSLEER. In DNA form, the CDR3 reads TGCGCCAGCAGCTTAGGACAGGGTGACTATGGCTACACCTTC. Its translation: CASSLGQGDYGYTF.

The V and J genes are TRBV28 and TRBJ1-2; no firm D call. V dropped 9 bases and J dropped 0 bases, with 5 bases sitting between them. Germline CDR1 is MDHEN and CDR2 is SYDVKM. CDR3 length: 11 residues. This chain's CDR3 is CASRANYGYTF. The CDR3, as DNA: TGTGCCAGTCGGGCTAACTATGGCTACACCTTC.

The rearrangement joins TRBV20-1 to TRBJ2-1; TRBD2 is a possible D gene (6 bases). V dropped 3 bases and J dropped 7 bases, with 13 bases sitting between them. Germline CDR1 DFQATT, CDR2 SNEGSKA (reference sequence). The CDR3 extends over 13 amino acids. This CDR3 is CSASGSVFNEQFF. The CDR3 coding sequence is TGCAGTGCTAGCGGGAGCGTTTTTAATGAGCAGTTCTTC.

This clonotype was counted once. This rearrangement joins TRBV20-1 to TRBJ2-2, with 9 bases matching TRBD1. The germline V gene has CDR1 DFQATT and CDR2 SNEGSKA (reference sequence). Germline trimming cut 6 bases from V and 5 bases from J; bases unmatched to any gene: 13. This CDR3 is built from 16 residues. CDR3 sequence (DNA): TGCAGTGCGAGCGGTGCACAGGGGGCATGGACCGGGGAGCTGTTTTTT. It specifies CSASGAQGAWTGELFF.

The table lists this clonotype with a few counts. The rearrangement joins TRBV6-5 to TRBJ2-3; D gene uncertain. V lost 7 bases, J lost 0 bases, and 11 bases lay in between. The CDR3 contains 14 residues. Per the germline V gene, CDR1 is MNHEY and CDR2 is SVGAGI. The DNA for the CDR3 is TGTGCCAGCATGACTCGAACTAGCACAGATACGCAGTATTTT. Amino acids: CASMTRTSTDTQYF.

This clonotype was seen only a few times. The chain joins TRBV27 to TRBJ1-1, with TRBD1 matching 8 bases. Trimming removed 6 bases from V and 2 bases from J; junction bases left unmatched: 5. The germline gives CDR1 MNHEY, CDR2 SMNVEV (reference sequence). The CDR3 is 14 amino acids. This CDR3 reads CASRAGGFNTEAFF. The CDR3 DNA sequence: TGTGCCAGCAGGGCAGGGGGCTTTAACACTGAAGCTTTCTTT.

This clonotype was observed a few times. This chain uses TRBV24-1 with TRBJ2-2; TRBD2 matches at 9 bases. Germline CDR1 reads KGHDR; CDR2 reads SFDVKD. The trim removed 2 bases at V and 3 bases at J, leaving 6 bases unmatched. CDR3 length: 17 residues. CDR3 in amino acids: CATSDSKSGGYTGELFF. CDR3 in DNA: TGTGCCACCAGTGATTCTAAAAGCGGGGGGTACACCGGGGAGCTGTTTTTT.

CDR3 loop: CSAAEGHQPQHF. CDR3 nucleotide sequence: TGCAGTGCCGCGGAGGGGCATCAGCCCCAGCATTTT. This rearrangement joins TRBV20-1 to TRBJ1-5; D might be TRBD1 (5 bases). Germline values: CDR1 DFQATT, CDR2 SNEGSKA (reference sequence). Between the trimmed V and J ends, which lost 6 bases and 5 bases, there was a span of 11 bases. There are 12 residues in the CDR3.

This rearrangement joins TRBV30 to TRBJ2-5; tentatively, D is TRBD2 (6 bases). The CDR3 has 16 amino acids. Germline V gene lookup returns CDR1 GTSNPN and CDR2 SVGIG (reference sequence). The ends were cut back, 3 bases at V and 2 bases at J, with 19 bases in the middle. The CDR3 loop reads CAWRIGGARWQETQYF. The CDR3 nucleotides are TGTGCCTGGAGAATAGGAGGGGCGAGATGGCAAGAGACCCAGTACTTC.

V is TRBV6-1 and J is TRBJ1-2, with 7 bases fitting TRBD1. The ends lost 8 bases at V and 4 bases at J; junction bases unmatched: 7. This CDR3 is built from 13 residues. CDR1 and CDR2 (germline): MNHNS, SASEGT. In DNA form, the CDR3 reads TGTGCCAGCCGAGGGACAGCCGTCTATGGCTACACCTTC. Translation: CASRGTAVYGYTF.

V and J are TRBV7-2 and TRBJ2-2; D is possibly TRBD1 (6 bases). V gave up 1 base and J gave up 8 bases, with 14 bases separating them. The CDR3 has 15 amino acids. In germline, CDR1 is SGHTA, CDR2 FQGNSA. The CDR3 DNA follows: TGTGCCAGCAGCTTAGACGTGGGGGCGAGGGGGGAGCTGTTTTTT. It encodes CASSLDVGARGELFF.

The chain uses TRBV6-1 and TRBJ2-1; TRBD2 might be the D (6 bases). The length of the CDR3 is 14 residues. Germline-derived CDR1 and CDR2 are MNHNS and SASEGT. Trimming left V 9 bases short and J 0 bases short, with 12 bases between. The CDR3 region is CASSLAASYNEQFF. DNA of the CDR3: TGTGCCAGTTCATTAGCGGCCTCCTACAATGAGCAGTTCTTC.

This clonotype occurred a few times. CDR3 nucleotide sequence: TGTGCCAGCAGTTTAGGGGGATTCGACGAGCAGTACTTC. This sequence encodes CASSLGGFDEQYF. The V call is TRBV28, the J call TRBJ2-7; tentatively, D is TRBD1 or TRBD2 (5 bases each). The V gene's germline CDR1 is MDHEN and CDR2 SYDVKM. This CDR3 is built from 13 residues. Trimming shortened V by 2 bases and J by 5 bases, and 10 bases separated the two germline ends.

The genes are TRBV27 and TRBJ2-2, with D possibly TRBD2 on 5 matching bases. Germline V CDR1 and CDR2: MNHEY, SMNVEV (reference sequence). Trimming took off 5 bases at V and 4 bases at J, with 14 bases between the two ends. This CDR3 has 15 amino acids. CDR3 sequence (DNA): TGTGCCAGCAGTCTCGGGAAAGGGATCACCGGGGAGCTGTTTTTT. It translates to CASSLGKGITGELFF.

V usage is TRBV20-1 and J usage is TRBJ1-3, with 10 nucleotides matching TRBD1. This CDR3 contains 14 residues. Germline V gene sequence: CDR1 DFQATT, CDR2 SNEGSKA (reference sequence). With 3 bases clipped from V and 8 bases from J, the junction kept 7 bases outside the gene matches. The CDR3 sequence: CSARAGTGVDTIYF. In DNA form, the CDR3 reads TGCAGTGCTAGGGCCGGGACAGGGGTTGACACCATATATTTT.

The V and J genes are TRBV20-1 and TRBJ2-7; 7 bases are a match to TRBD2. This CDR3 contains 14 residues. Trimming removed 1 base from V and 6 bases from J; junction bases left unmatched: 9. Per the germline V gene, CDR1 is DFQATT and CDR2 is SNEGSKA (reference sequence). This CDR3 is CSARGPGRGLEQYF. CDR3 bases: TGCAGTGCTAGAGGCCCAGGGAGGGGCCTCGAGCAGTACTTC.

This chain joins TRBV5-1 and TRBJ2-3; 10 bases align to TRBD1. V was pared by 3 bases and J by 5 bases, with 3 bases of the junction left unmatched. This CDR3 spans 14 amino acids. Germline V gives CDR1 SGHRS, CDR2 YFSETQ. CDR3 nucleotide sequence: TGCGCCAGCAGCTGGACAGGGGGAGAAGATACGCAGTATTTT. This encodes CASSWTGGEDTQYF.

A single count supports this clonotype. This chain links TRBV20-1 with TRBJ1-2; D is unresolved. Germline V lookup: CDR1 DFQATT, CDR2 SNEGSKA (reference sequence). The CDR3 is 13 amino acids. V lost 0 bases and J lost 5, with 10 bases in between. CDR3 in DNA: TGCAGTGCTAGAGATCGTCGGGGTTATGGCTACACCTTC. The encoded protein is CSARDRRGYGYTF.

CDR3 bases: TGCAGTGCTAGACGGCAGGCTGAAGCTTTCTTT. It encodes CSARRQAEAFF. V is TRBV20-1 and J is TRBJ1-1; unclear D gene. This CDR3 contains 11 residues. V was shortened by 2 bases and J by 6 bases, with 7 bases between the two germline ends. Germline CDR1 DFQATT, CDR2 SNEGSKA (reference sequence).

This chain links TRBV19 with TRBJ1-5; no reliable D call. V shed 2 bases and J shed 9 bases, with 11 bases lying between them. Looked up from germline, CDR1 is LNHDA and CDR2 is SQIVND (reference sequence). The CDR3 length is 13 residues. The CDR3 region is CASSIFRERPQHF. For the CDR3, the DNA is TGTGCCAGTAGTATATTCCGGGAGCGGCCCCAGCATTTT.

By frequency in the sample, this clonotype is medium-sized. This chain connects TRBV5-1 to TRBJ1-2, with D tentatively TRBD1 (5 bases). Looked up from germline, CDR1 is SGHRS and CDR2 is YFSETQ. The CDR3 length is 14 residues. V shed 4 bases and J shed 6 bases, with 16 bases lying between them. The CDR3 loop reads CASSPEAGTHGYTF. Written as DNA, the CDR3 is TGCGCCAGCAGCCCTGAGGCGGGGACTCATGGCTACACCTTC.

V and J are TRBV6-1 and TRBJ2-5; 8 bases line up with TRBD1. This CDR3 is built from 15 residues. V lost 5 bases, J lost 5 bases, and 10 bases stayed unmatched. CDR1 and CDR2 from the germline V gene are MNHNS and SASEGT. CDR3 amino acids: CASSPRTGRGETQYF. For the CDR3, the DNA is TGTGCCAGCAGTCCACGGACAGGGCGTGGGGAGACCCAGTACTTC.

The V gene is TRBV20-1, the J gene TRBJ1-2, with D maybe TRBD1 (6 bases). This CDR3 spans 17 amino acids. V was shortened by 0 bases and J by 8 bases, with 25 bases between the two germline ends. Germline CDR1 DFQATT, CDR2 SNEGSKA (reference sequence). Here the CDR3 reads CSARDPLPEGHPWGYTF. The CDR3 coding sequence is TGCAGTGCTAGAGATCCCCTACCCGAGGGACACCCATGGGGCTACACCTTC.

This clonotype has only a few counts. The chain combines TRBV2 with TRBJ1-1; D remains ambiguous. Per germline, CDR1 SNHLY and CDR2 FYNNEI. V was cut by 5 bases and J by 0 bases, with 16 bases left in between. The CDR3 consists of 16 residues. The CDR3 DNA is TGTGCCAGCAGTCTATATATGGCGAGGATGAACACTGAAGCTTTCTTT. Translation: CASSLYMARMNTEAFF. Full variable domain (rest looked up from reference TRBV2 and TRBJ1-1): EPEVTQTPSHQVTQMGQEVILRCVPISNHLYFYWYRQILGQKVEFLVSFYNNEISEKSEIFDDQFSVERPDGSNFTLKIRSTKLEDSAMYFCASSLYMARMNTEAFFGQGTRLTVV.

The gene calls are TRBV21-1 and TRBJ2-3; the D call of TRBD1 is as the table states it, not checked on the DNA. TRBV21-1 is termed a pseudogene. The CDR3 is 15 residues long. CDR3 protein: CASSKHCAATDTQYF. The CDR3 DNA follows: TGTGCCAGCAGCAAACATTGCGCCGCCACAGATACGCAGTATTTT.

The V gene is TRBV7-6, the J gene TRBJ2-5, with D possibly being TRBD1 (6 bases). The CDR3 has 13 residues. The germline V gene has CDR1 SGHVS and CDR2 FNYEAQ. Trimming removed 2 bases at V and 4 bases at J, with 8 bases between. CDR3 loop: CASSLQGPETQYF. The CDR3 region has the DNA TGTGCCAGCAGCTTACAGGGGCCAGAGACCCAGTACTTC.